Listed below are T cell receptor beta chains from one sample, sequenced in a study of blood T cell repertoires in COVID-19. Sequenced by immunoSEQ multiplex PCR; TCRdb stores in-frame clones only, minus some. The sample contains 150,000 to 200,000 clones, roughly 84% of which appear only once. Sequenced material: peripheral blood. The source of these receptors is a middle-aged man with acute or convalescent COVID-19. Each CDR3 is given with its conserved first and last residue. The D gene is left open where the match is weak. Size is omitted from some rows. Given values are once, few, many or a class for expanded clones.

cdr3_nt cdr3_aa v_call d_call clone_size j_call
TGTGCCAGTAGTATAGGGACAGGGGGAACCACCGGGGAGCTGTTTTTT CASSIGTGGTTGELFF TRBV19 TRBD1 - TRBJ2-2
TGTGCCAGCAGTTTCCCCCAGGCCTATGGCTACACCTTC CASSFPQAYGYTF TRBV28 - - TRBJ1-2
TGCAGCGTTTTCGGGGGGCGGGGCACCGGGGAGCTGTTTTTT CSVFGGRGTGELFF TRBV29-1 - - TRBJ2-2
TGTGCTAGTGGTACCGACAGGGGTTGGGAGACCCAGTACTTC CASGTDRGWETQYF TRBV12-5 TRBD1 - TRBJ2-5
TGTGCCAGCTCACCCCCCCCGGGACAGCCTTCGGGCTACACCTTC CASSPPPGQPSGYTF TRBV18 TRBD1 - TRBJ1-2
TGTGCCAGCAGTGCGGGGGGGTCATCCTACAATGAGCAGTTCTTC CASSAGGSSYNEQFF TRBV2 TRBD2 - TRBJ2-1
TGTGCCAGCAGCGTCGGGACAGGGGACTCTGGGGCCAACGTCCTGACTTTC CASSVGTGDSGANVLTF TRBV21-1 - once TRBJ2-6
TGCGCCAGCGGGCGTGGGGATACGCAGTATTTT CASGRGDTQYF TRBV10-2 - - TRBJ2-3
TGTGCCTGGAGTGTACTGAGTCCGCTAGTGGATATCTCTGGAAACACCATATATTTT CAWSVLSPLVDISGNTIYF TRBV30 - - TRBJ1-3
TGCGCCAGCAGCTTGGTCCCGCGGGACACCATATATTTT CASSLVPRDTIYF TRBV5-1 - - TRBJ1-3
TGTGCCAGCAGCCGTATAGCGGGGGGATCCTACAATGAGCAGTTCTTC CASSRIAGGSYNEQFF TRBV9 TRBD2 - TRBJ2-1
TGTGCCAGCAACCCCACCGGGGAGACCCAGTACTTC CASNPTGETQYF TRBV2 - - TRBJ2-5
TGTGCCAGCAGCTTAATCCCAGGGTACGAGCAGTACTTC CASSLIPGYEQYF TRBV7-3 - - TRBJ2-7
TGTGCCAGCAGTGTCGATGGGGGAGGGTCTGAAGCTTTCTTT CASSVDGGGSEAFF TRBV2 - - TRBJ1-1
TGTGCCAGCAGCCCGAAGGGGTTTGATAATTCACCCCTCCACTTT CASSPKGFDNSPLHF TRBV11-2 - - TRBJ1-6
TGTGCCAGCAGCCACGGAGGTGCGCAGGGGAATGACTATGGCTACACCTTC CASSHGGAQGNDYGYTF TRBV14 - once TRBJ1-2
TGTGCCAGCAGCGCATCGAGTGGTACCTTGAACACTGAAGCTTTCTTT CASSASSGTLNTEAFF TRBV9 - - TRBJ1-1
TGTGCCAGCAGTTTACGCAGGGGGACCACCGGGGAGCTGTTTTTT CASSLRRGTTGELFF TRBV28 TRBD1 - TRBJ2-2
TGTGCCAGCAGCGTAGCTAGCGGGGGGGCCGCGGAGACCCAGTACTTC CASSVASGGAAETQYF TRBV9 TRBD2 - TRBJ2-5
TGTGCCATCAGTGGCGTTCCCCTTGATTCACCCCTCCACTTT CAISGVPLDSPLHF TRBV10-3 - once TRBJ1-6
TGTGCCATCAACCAGGGTCCCTCTGGGGCCAACGTCCTGACTTTC CAINQGPSGANVLTF TRBV10-3 - - TRBJ2-6
TGCAGCGCGATCCGGGACAGAACCTATGGCTACACCTTC CSAIRDRTYGYTF TRBV29-1 TRBD1 - TRBJ1-2
TGTGCCAGCAGCTCCACCGGCTTGGGCAGCTATGGCTACACCTTC CASSSTGLGSYGYTF TRBV28 - - TRBJ1-2
TGTGCCAGTAGTATGCGGATAAATCAGCCCCAGCATTTT CASSMRINQPQHF TRBV19 - once TRBJ1-5
TGCGCCAGCAGCCCCCCCGGGACTGTCTCCTACAATGAGCAGTTCTTC CASSPPGTVSYNEQFF TRBV4-1 - - TRBJ2-1
TGTGCCAGCAGTTTAGAACAGGGCACCATCTATGGCTACACCTTC CASSLEQGTIYGYTF TRBV28 - - TRBJ1-2
TGTGCCAGCAGCTTAGTTGTGACGGGGACTGAAGCTTTCTTT CASSLVVTGTEAFF TRBV7-9 - - TRBJ1-1
TGCGCCAGCAGCTTGGATCGGGAGCAGTACTTC CASSLDREQYF TRBV5-1 - few TRBJ2-7